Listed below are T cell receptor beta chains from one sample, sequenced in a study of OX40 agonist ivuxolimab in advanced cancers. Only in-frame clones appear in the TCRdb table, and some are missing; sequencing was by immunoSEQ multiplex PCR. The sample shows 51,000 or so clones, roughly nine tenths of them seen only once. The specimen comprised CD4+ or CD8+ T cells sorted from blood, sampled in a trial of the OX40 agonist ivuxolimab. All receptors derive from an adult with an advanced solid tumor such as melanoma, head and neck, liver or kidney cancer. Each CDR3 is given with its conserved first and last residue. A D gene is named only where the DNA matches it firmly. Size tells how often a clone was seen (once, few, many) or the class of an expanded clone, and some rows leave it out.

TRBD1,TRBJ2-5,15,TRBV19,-,CASSRADRGQETQYF,TGTGCCAGTAGTAGAGCGGACAGGGGGCAAGAGACCCAGTACTTC
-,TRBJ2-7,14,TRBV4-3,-,CASSQYRGTYEQYF,TGCGCCAGCAGCCAATATAGGGGCACCTACGAGCAGTACTTC
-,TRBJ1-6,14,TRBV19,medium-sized,CASSIDRGNSPLHF,TGTGCCAGTAGTATAGATAGGGGGAATTCACCCCTCCACTTT
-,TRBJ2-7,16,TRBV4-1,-,CASSQGTGGDSYEQYF,TGCGCCAGCAGCCAAGGGACAGGTGGGGACTCGTACGAGCAGTACTTC
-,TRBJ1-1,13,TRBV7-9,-,CASDFGGATEAFF,TGTGCCAGTGACTTTGGGGGGGCCACTGAAGCTTTCTTT
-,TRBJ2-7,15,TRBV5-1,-,CASSDSTTGIHEQYF,TGCGCCAGCAGCGATTCCACTACAGGGATCCACGAGCAGTACTTC
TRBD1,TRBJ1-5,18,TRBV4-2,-,CASSQVGTVRYSNQPQHF,TGTGCCAGCAGCCAAGTAGGGACAGTTCGTTATAGCAATCAGCCCCAGCATTTT
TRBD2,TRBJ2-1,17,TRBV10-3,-,CAISESTAGGLYNEQFF,TGTGCCATCAGTGAGTCCACGGCGGGGGGGCTCTACAATGAGCAGTTCTTC
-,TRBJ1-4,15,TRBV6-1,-,CASSGKGGTNEKLFF,TGTGCCAGCAGTGGGAAAGGGGGAACTAATGAAAAACTGTTTTTT
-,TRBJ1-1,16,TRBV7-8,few,CASSLIRAFGHTEAFF,TGTGCCAGCAGCTTAATTAGGGCTTTTGGACACACTGAAGCTTTCTTT
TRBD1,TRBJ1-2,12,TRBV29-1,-,CSVGDRDYGYTF,TGCAGCGTTGGGGACAGGGACTATGGCTACACCTTC
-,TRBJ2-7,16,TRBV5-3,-,CARSSPGGGSSYEQYF,TGTGCCAGAAGCTCCCCCGGTGGGGGGAGCTCCTACGAGCAGTACTTC
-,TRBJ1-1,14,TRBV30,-,CAWTLGAGLTEAFF,TGTGCCTGGACCCTTGGGGCAGGCCTCACTGAAGCTTTCTTT
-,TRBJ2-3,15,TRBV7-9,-,CASSSTLGVTDTQYF,TGTGCCAGCAGCTCGACCCTGGGGGTTACAGATACGCAGTATTTT
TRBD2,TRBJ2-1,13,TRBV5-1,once,CASSPGLANEQFF,TGCGCCAGCAGCCCGGGACTAGCTAATGAGCAGTTCTTC
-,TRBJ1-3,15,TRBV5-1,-,CASSEDRSAGNTIYF,TGCGCCAGCAGCGAAGACAGGTCTGCTGGAAACACCATATATTTT
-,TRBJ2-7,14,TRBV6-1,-,CASSLLMGTYEQYF,TGTGCCAGCAGTCTCCTAATGGGAACCTACGAGCAGTACTTC
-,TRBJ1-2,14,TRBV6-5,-,CASSTVPTNYGYTF,TGTGCCAGCAGTACAGTTCCGACGAACTATGGCTACACCTTC
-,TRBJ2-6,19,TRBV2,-,CASLGSARDGVSGANVLTF,TGTGCCAGCCTCGGGTCCGCGAGGGACGGAGTCTCTGGGGCCAACGTCCTGACTTTC
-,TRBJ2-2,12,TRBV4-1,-,CASSPQTGELFF,TGCGCCAGCAGCCCACAAACCGGGGAGCTGTTTTTT
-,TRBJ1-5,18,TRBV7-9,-,CASSLEYWDGNSNQPQHF,TGTGCCAGCAGCTTGGAATACTGGGACGGAAATAGCAATCAGCCCCAGCATTTT
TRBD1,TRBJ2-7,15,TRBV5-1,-,CASSIRDRGSYEQYF,TGCGCCAGCAGCATCCGGGACAGGGGCTCCTACGAGCAGTACTTC
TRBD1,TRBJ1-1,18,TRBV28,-,CASRQRTGALLMNTEAFF,TGTGCCAGCAGACAAAGGACAGGGGCCCTACTAATGAACACTGAAGCTTTCTTT
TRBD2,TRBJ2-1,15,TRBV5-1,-,CASSWGIRTSDEQFF,TGCGCCAGCAGCTGGGGGATAAGGACTAGCGATGAGCAGTTCTTC
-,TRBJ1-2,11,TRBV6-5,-,CASSSEIGYTF,TGTGCCAGCAGTTCCGAGATCGGCTACACCTTC
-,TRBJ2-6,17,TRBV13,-,CASSLGRGAAGANVLTF,TGTGCCAGCAGCTTAGGGAGGGGAGCAGCTGGGGCCAACGTCCTGACTTTC
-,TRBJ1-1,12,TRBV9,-,CASSVVTTEAFF,TGTGCCAGCAGCGTGGTAACCACTGAAGCTTTCTTT
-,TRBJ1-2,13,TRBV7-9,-,CANSFSVDYGYTF,TGTGCCAACAGCTTTTCGGTCGACTATGGCTACACCTTC
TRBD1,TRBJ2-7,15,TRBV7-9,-,CASSLEDRATYEQYF,TGTGCCAGCAGCCTAGAAGACAGGGCCACCTACGAGCAGTACTTC
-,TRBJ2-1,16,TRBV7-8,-,CASSLLRQGYNNEQFF,TGTGCCAGCAGCTTACTGCGGCAGGGATACAACAATGAGCAGTTCTTC
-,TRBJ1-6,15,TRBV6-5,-,CASSYSGGDNSPLHF,TGTGCCAGCAGTTACTCGGGGGGTGATAATTCACCCCTCCACTTT
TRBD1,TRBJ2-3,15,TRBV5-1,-,CASSPGTGSTDTQYF,TGCGCCAGCAGCCCAGGGACAGGGAGCACAGATACGCAGTATTTT
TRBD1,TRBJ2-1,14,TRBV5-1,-,CASSLGEGADEQFF,TGCGCCAGCAGCTTGGGCGAGGGGGCCGATGAGCAGTTCTTC
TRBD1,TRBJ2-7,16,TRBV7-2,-,CASSLDPFRGSYEQYF,TGTGCCAGCAGCTTAGACCCGTTCAGGGGGTCCTACGAGCAGTACTTC
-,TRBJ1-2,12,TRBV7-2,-,CASSLENYGYTF,TGTGCCAGCAGCTTAGAGAACTATGGCTACACCTTC
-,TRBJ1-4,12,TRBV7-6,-,CASSLEGEKLFF,TGTGCCAGCAGCTTAGAGGGCGAAAAACTGTTTTTT
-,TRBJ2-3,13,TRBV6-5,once,CASSYSVGDTQYF,TGTGCCAGCAGTTACTCGGTAGGAGATACGCAGTATTTT
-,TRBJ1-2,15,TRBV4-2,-,CASSQEERGSYGYTF,TGTGCCAGCAGCCAAGAAGAAAGGGGCAGCTATGGCTACACCTTC
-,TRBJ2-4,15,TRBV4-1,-,CASSSGGPLKNIQYF,TGCGCCAGCAGCTCAGGGGGGCCCCTCAAAAACATTCAGTACTTC
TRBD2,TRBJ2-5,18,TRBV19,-,CASSITPRAGGHQETQYF,TGTGCCAGTAGTATCACTCCTAGAGCGGGGGGCCACCAAGAGACCCAGTACTTC
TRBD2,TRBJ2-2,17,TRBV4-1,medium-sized,CASSPSGGASRTGELFF,TGCGCCAGCAGCCCTAGCGGGGGCGCCTCGCGTACCGGGGAGCTGTTTTTT
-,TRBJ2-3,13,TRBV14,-,CASSQDWSATQYF,TGTGCCAGCAGCCAAGACTGGAGCGCCACGCAGTATTTT
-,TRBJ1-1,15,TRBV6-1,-,CASSEGQVKGTEAFF,TGTGCCAGCAGTGAGGGGCAGGTCAAGGGCACTGAAGCTTTCTTT
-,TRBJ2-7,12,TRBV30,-,CAWSVGTYEQYF,TGTGCCTGGAGTGTAGGTACCTACGAGCAGTACTTC
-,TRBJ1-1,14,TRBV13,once,CASSLYGGNTEAFF,TGTGCCAGCAGCTTATATGGGGGGAACACTGAAGCTTTCTTT
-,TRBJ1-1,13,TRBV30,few,CAWSGSLNTEAFF,TGTGCCTGGAGTGGGTCCCTGAACACTGAAGCTTTCTTT
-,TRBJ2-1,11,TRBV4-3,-,CASSQTGEQFF,TGCGCCAGCAGCCAAACAGGGGAGCAGTTCTTC
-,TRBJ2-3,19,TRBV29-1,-,CSVEDSSSKDKGSTDTQYF,TGCAGCGTTGAAGATTCTTCGTCGAAGGACAAAGGGTCCACAGATACGCAGTATTTT
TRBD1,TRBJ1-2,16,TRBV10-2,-,CASSLGQDPGGYGYTF,TGCGCCAGCAGTTTAGGACAGGACCCTGGGGGGTATGGCTACACCTTC
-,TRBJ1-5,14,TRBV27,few,CASSLSGSNQPQHF,TGTGCCAGCAGTTTATCGGGTAGCAATCAGCCCCAGCATTTT
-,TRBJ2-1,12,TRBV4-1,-,CASSQGDNEQFF,TGCGCCAGCAGCCAAGGCGACAATGAGCAGTTCTTC
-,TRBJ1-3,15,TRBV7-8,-,CASSPGGHSGNTIYF,TGTGCCAGCAGCCCCGGGGGGCACTCTGGAAACACCATATATTTT
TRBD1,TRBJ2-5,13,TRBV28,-,CASSQGALGAQYF,TGTGCCAGCAGCCAGGGGGCCTTAGGGGCCCAGTACTTC
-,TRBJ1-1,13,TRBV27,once,CASSFGGNTEAFF,TGTGCCAGCAGTTTTGGAGGGAATACTGAAGCTTTCTTT
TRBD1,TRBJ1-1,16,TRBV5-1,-,CASSPWGPQGAAEAFF,TGCGCCAGCAGCCCCTGGGGGCCACAGGGGGCCGCTGAAGCTTTCTTT
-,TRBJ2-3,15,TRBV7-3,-,CASSLTLTTGDTQYF,TGTGCCAGCAGCTTAACGTTAACTACTGGGGATACGCAGTATTTT
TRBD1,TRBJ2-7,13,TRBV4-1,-,CASSHSSRGEQYF,TGCGCCAGCAGCCACTCGTCCAGGGGGGAGCAGTACTTC
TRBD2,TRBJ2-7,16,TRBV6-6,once,CASSYSSGDFSYEQYF,TGTGCCAGCAGTTACTCTAGCGGGGATTTCTCCTACGAGCAGTACTTC
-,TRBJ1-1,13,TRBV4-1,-,CASRGMGNTEAFF,TGCGCCAGCAGAGGGATGGGGAACACTGAAGCTTTCTTT
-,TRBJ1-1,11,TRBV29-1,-,CSVPLAGLAFF,TGCAGCGTACCCCTCGCGGGGCTAGCTTTCTTT